This T cell receptor beta chain was observed in a study of PD-1 blockade in classical Hodgkin lymphoma (dated by TCRdb to 2020 to 2021). Regarding the research as a whole: Nivolumab dosing was 3 mg/kg intravenously every 2 weeks, continuing until either disease progression or unacceptable toxicity. To define a peripheral blood immune signature of response to PD-1 blockade in classical Hodgkin lymphoma, the study combined TCR beta sequencing with CyTOF.

Beyond this particular receptor, the publication reports: Trial patients achieving complete response had baseline diversity similar to newly diagnosed patients, whereas partial responders and progressors had significantly lower diversity. Baseline TCR diversity was reported as lower in newly diagnosed patients than in healthy donors, and lower still in relapsed/refractory patients. Patients starting nivolumab less than 1 year after ASCT had lower diversity and were excluded from later analyses to avoid confounding by immune reconstitution. Only a single clinical trial cohort was studied, and what caused the repertoire differences, possibly disease activity or prior therapy, remained undefined. CD4+ but not CD8+ TCR diversity rose significantly by C4D1 (p=0.0027 vs p=0.16), most apparent in complete responders (p=0.02).

Of note for this clone: Its antigen is unknown. Base quality data are lacking; no much larger clone is found one base away.

As encoded in the germline V gene, CDR1 is SGHVS while CDR2 is FQNEAQ. From the cysteine through the phenylalanine, the CDR3 covers 15 amino acids. CDR3 DNA is the only sequence kept; it has 45 bases, read in frame from the first base. V lost 5 bases and J lost 2 bases, and the count of bases not matched to a germline gene is 7. Read against the paper, the sample's time point label means: cycle 4 day 1 (C4D1), after six to seven weeks of nivolumab. Every trial patient had relapsed after autologous stem cell transplantation, and cohorts A, B and C differed in prior brentuximab vedotin exposure. A total of roughly 60 patients with relapsed/refractory classical Hodgkin lymphoma made up the trial cohort, and each patient's best overall response was complete response, partial response or progressive disease. Single-agent nivolumab was administered to trial patients in the multi-cohort phase II CheckMate 205 trial. An independent review committee assessed best overall response using the 2007 International Working Group response criteria. Trial PBMCs were collected just before the start of nivolumab (C1D1) and during therapy at cycle 2 day 1 and cycle 4 day 1. After peripheral blood was drawn into 8 mL Vacutainer Cell Preparation Tubes, PBMCs were isolated by centrifugation and then cryopreserved.

Genomic DNA was isolated using the Qiagen DNeasy kit from unsorted PBMCs as well as from negatively selected CD4+ and CD8+ fractions. Amplification of TCR beta CDR3 regions was done by immunoSEQ multiplex PCR with primers that anneal to V and J segments. A synthetic immune receptor repertoire was used to minimize amplification bias, and any residual bias was removed computationally once sequencing was done. As for the authors' bioinformatics: Custom Python scripts were used to quantify repertoire diversity as the Shannon entropy index. Unsorted, CD4+ and CD8+ repertoires were examined separately, except in combined analyses, for which CD4+ and CD8+ sequences were merged in silico. Clonal expansion was defined as at least a 2-fold frequency increase after treatment relative to C1D1, with a pseudocount of 0.5 for undetected baseline clones. Singleton clones were defined as clones with 0 or 1 copy at C1D1, and non-singleton clones were defined as clones with 2 or more copies. Clones expanded in unsorted samples were assigned a CD4+, CD8+ or unknown annotation through matching of protein sequences in sorted samples from the same patient. Wilcoxon tests on paired samples were used to test changes in diversity from C1D1 to C4D1. TCRdb limited this immuneACCESS table to in-frame rearrangements with V and J called. A share of clones is missing; checked studies link under half to unresolved V genes, and the rest is unexplained. V, J and clone size reflect that table, while D and trimming were determined from the DNA. In all, the sample holds some 52,000 clones, and about nine tenths of those were seen once. The ten largest account for around 6.5% of the sample.

Sequencing was performed on peripheral blood mononuclear cells (PBMCs), taken before the fourth cycle of nivolumab. The chain links TRBV7-8 with TRBJ2-3, and TRBD1 aligns with 7 junction nucleotides. This receptor was taken from a human donor with classical Hodgkin lymphoma. CDR3 reads: CASSHEGAATDTQYF. The sequenced DNA is TGTGCCAGCAGCCATGAGGGGGCAGCCACAGATACGCAGTATTTT.